This T cell receptor (beta chain) is from a study of T cells after yellow fever vaccination. Across the study: Fractions with few cells were prepared using SMART-Seq v4 Ultra Low Input. Findings and caveats of the study: A weaker but faster secondary response was observed, peaking on day 5 versus 15. The CD4 and CD8 compartments had a small share of their clonotypes in common. Once the booster was given, most primary-vaccination clones reappeared, at roughly 96% for CD4 and 85% to 90% for CD8.

Points on this clonotype: Its antigen is not identified.

TCRdb reprocessed the 5' RACE reads via MiXCR and lists one record per CDR3 protein. The sample lists approximately 330,000 distinct CDR3 sequences, around 13% occurring once. The receptor comes from a man aged 18 to 30 who received the YFV17D yellow fever vaccine. Sequencing was performed on CD4+ T cells sorted from PBMCs, taken 15 days after the yellow fever booster vaccination.

The CDR3: CAISVGAGGDDTGELFF. The CDR3, as DNA: TGTGCCATCAGTGTGGGAGCGGGCGGGGACGACACCGGGGAGCTGTTTTTT. This chain uses TRBV10-3 with TRBJ2-2; a weak D match, TRBD2 (6 bases). The V and J ends lost 4 bases and 3 bases respectively, with 18 bases between them. The germline gives CDR1 ENHRY, CDR2 SYGVKD. The CDR3 runs 17 residues.